Following are 32 T cell receptor beta chains from one sample sequenced in a study of T cell repertoires in cytomegalovirus infection. TCRdb redid the calling of the reads with MiXCR, one entry per CDR3 protein. The data show about 700,000 distinct CDR3 sequences, 33% seen once. The antigens these receptors bind are not known. The sequenced sample was cultured PBMCs, obtained from culture after CMV antigen stimulation. The receptors stem from a human donor in good health (CMV status not recorded). Some clones in this sample may be carry-over from other donors' samples.

There are many counts of this clonotype. The chain joins TRBV7-8 to TRBJ2-5; D gene ambiguous. CDR1 and CDR2 from the germline V gene are SGHVS and FQNEAQ. The CDR3 extends over 16 amino acids. V shed 5 bases and J shed 5 bases, with 21 bases lying between them. The CDR3, as DNA: TGTGCCAGCAGCCCGAGGTGGATACAAGACTTCGAGACCCAGTACTTC. It is translated as CASSPRWIQDFETQYF.

In its sample, this clonotype was seen many times. The chain uses TRBV7-2 and TRBJ1-6; 7 nucleotides line up with TRBD1. The CDR3 loop spans 14 amino acids. The V and J ends lost 5 bases and 8 bases, in that order; junction bases with no gene match: 6. Germline lookup yields CDR1 SGHTA and CDR2 FQGNSA. This CDR3 is CASSTQGRYSPLHF. The CDR3 DNA follows: TGTGCCAGCAGCACACAGGGGAGGTATTCACCCCTCCACTTT.

This clonotype has a handful of counts. The chain is built from TRBV7-7 and TRBJ2-1, with 9 nucleotides matching TRBD2. Germline V gives CDR1 SSHAT, CDR2 FNYEAQ (reference sequence). V shed 10 bases, J shed 10 bases, and the junction held 14 bases outside the gene matches. The CDR3 totals 14 residues. In DNA form, the CDR3 reads TGTGCCACCTCCTCTGGCGGGGGGGCCCAAGAGCAGTTCTTC. Protein sequence: CATSSGGGAQEQFF.

The rearrangement uses TRBV5-5 and TRBJ1-1; tentative D call: TRBD1 (6 bases). V was pared by 4 bases and J by 5 bases, with 18 bases between. The CDR3 is 15 residues long. The germline V gene encodes CDR1 SGHKS and CDR2 YYEKEE (reference sequence). The DNA for the CDR3 is TGTGCCAGCAGCATGTCCGGAGGGGGTGCGACTGAAGCTTTCTTT. This translates into CASSMSGGGATEAFF.

The chain uses TRBV7-2 and TRBJ2-7; D possibly uses TRBD1 or TRBD2 (5 bases each). CDR1 and CDR2 (germline): SGHTA, FQGNSA. The CDR3 sequence is 15 residues long. V was cut by 0 bases and J by 3 bases, with 12 bases left in between. CDR3 coding DNA: TGTGCCAGCAGCTTAGCGAGGGGTTGGATCTACGAGCAGTACTTC. Amino acids: CASSLARGWIYEQYF.

A remark on this clonotype: This may arise from a read error, as a much more abundant clone is one base away. No conserved phenylalanine or tryptophan ends this CDR3, so it is likely a read error. This chain connects TRBV7-9 to TRBJ1-2; TRBD1 aligns across 9 bases. The CDR3 loop spans 12 amino acids. The V segment lost 6 bases and the J segment 6 bases; nucleotides outside the gene matches: 2. CDR1 and CDR2 from the germline V gene are SEHNR and FQNEAQ (reference sequence). The CDR3 DNA is TGTGCCAGCAGGGGACAGGGCAATGGCTACACCCTC. Encoded protein: CASRGQGNGYTL.

In its sample, this clonotype was seen a few times. The chain couples TRBV12-3 or TRBV12-4 to TRBJ2-7; 8 bases line up with TRBD2. The CDR3 extends over 16 amino acids. V shed 6 bases, J shed 0 bases, and the junction held 10 bases outside the gene matches. The CDR3 sequence: CASRLQRTSLSYEQYF. DNA of the CDR3: TGTGCCAGCAGGCTCCAACGGACTAGCCTCTCCTACGAGCAGTACTTC.

This clonotype was seen only a few times. The J gene is TRBJ2-2, the V gene TRBV6-5; maybe TRBD1 (6 bases). Between the trimmed V and J ends, which lost 7 bases and 7 bases, there was a span of 10 bases. Germline V gene sequence: CDR1 MNHEY, CDR2 SVGAGI. There are 12 residues in the CDR3. The CDR3 sequence: CASNRVGGELFF. The DNA of the CDR3 is TGTGCCAGCAACAGGGTAGGCGGGGAGCTGTTTTTT.

The rearrangement links TRBV6-1 to TRBJ1-6; 7 nucleotides line up with TRBD1. This CDR3 spans 13 amino acids. Germline values: CDR1 MNHNS, CDR2 SASEGT. With V trimmed by 3 bases and J by 14 bases, 7 bases remained unmatched. CDR3: CASSETGRVTLHF. The CDR3 nucleotides are TGTGCCAGCAGTGAGACAGGGCGCGTGACCCTCCACTTT.

The J gene is TRBJ2-1, the V gene TRBV10-3, with D perhaps being TRBD1 or TRBD2 (5 bases each). The CDR3 consists of 15 residues. V dropped 4 bases and J dropped 9 bases, with 19 bases sitting between them. Germline loops: CDR1 ENHRY, CDR2 SYGVKD. The CDR3 bases are TGTGCCATCAGTGTCGAGGGACGGCCCATGAGTGAGCAGTTCTTC. This gives the protein CAISVEGRPMSEQFF.

V usage is TRBV5-4 and J usage is TRBJ1-2; D is uncertain. Germline loops: CDR1 SGHNT, CDR2 YYREEE (reference sequence). The CDR3 totals 13 residues. V shed 3 bases and J shed 8 bases, with 14 bases lying between them. CDR3 loop: CASSSELPSGYTF. Here the CDR3 DNA reads TGTGCCAGCAGCTCGGAGCTCCCCTCGGGCTACACCTTC.

The chain links TRBV6-5 to TRBJ2-7, with D unresolved. V lost 2 bases to trimming and J lost 1 base, with 12 bases between them. The CDR3 has 15 residues. The V gene's germline CDR1 is MNHEY and CDR2 SVGAGI. The CDR3: CASSYGQARSYEQYF. In nucleotides, the CDR3 is TGTGCCAGCAGTTACGGGCAGGCGAGATCCTACGAGCAGTACTTC.

Points on this clonotype: A single base separates this from a much larger clone, so it may be a read error. The chain employs TRBV7-4 and TRBJ1-4; unclear D gene. The germline CDR1 and CDR2 sequences are SGHVT and SQSDAQ. This CDR3 has 19 amino acids. CDR3 residues: CASSHDVRTLIATNEELFF. CDR3 bases: TGTGCCAGCAGCCACGACGTCCGCACCCTTATCGCAACTAATGAAGAACTGTTTTTT.

V usage is TRBV19 and J usage is TRBJ1-5, with a possible D match to TRBD1 (5 bases). The CDR3 contains 15 residues. CDR1 and CDR2 from the germline V gene are LNHDA and SQIVND (reference sequence). V shed 4 bases and J shed 4 bases, with 14 bases lying between them. The chain's CDR3 is CASSRQLRANQPQHF. The DNA for the CDR3 is TGTGCCAGTAGTAGACAGTTGAGGGCAAATCAGCCCCAGCATTTT.

This chain links TRBV18 with TRBJ2-3, with D possibly matching TRBD1 (6 bases). This CDR3 is 17 amino acids long. Germline-derived CDR1 and CDR2 are KGHSH and LQKENI. Trimming stripped 1 base from V and 0 bases from J, with 14 bases between. CDR3 in amino acids: CASSPRLTGSSTDTQYF. CDR3 coding DNA: TGTGCCAGCTCACCACGGCTGACAGGTTCAAGCACAGATACGCAGTATTTT.

The chain has TRBV7-6 and TRBJ1-1; weak D call: TRBD1 (5 bases). Trimming removed 1 base from V and 1 base from J, with 13 bases in between. Germline loops: CDR1 SGHVS, CDR2 FNYEAQ. The CDR3 has 16 residues. In DNA, the CDR3 is TGTGCCAGCAGCTTAGGGGGGGTCGGACGGAACACTGAAGCTTTCTTT. As protein: CASSLGGVGRNTEAFF.

This clonotype has at least ten counts. The chain recombines TRBV7-2 with TRBJ1-3; the D is unclear. The CDR3 is 14 residues long. The V gene lost 1 base and the J gene lost 4 bases, with 8 bases spanning the gap. The germline V gene encodes CDR1 SGHTA and CDR2 FQGNSA. As DNA, the CDR3 is TGTGCCAGCAGCTTAGTGTACCGAGGAAACACCATATATTTT. Translated, it gives CASSLVYRGNTIYF.

In regard to this clonotype: The junction departs from the called germline gene at one end, perhaps through a read error. This chain uses TRBV18 with TRBJ2-5; D uncertain. CDR1 KGHSH and CDR2 LQKENI come from the germline V gene. CDR3 length: 11 residues. The CDR3 sequence: CVSSQEETQYF. Written as DNA, the CDR3 is TGTGTCAGCTCACAAGAAGAGACCCAGTACTTC.

The gene calls are TRBV11-3 and TRBJ2-1; 7 bases fit TRBD1. Germline loops: CDR1 SGHNT, CDR2 YENEEA. This CDR3 has 13 residues. Germline trimming cut 5 bases from V and 4 bases from J; bases unmatched to any gene: 2. The CDR3 DNA reads as TGTGCCAGCAGCCCGGGACAGTACAATGAGCAGTTCTTC. Encoded protein: CASSPGQYNEQFF. The full variable domain, its missing parts supplied by reference TRBV11-3 and TRBJ2-1, is EAGVVQSPRYKIIEKKQPVAFWCNPISGHNTLYWYLQNLGQGPELLIRYENEEAVDDSQLPKDRFSAERLKGVDSTLKIQPAELGDSAVYLCASSPGQYNEQFFGPGTRLTVL.

This clonotype has just a few counts. The rearrangement joins TRBV7-2 to TRBJ2-1, with a weak D call TRBD2 (5 bases). Germline V lookup: CDR1 SGHTA, CDR2 FQGNSA. V lost 6 bases, J lost 8 bases, and 17 bases lay in between. There are 14 residues in the CDR3. The CDR3, as DNA: TGTGCCAGCAGGGACTTTGCTTTATTCGATGAGCAGTTCTTC. Translated: CASRDFALFDEQFF.

This clonotype was recorded a few times. The chain couples TRBV4-3 to TRBJ2-3; the match to TRBD2 covers 8 bases. Germline V CDR1 and CDR2: LGHNA, YSLEER. This CDR3 has 17 amino acids. Germline trimming cut 1 base from V and 6 bases from J; bases unmatched to any gene: 12. CDR3 sequence (DNA): TGCGCCAGCAGCCAAGCAGAGACGAGCGGGAGAACGGATACGCAGTATTTT. It is translated as CASSQAETSGRTDTQYF.

The CDR3 DNA reads TGTGCCAGCAGTATTTTTTATAACTCCCTTGAAGCTTTCTTT. It encodes CASSIFYNSLEAFF. J is TRBJ1-1 and V is TRBV27; D is ambiguous. The CDR3 contains 14 residues. Trimming took 5 bases from V and 7 from J, leaving 17 bases between them. Germline V CDR1 and CDR2: MNHEY, SMNVEV (reference sequence).

The chain links TRBV20-1 to TRBJ1-3; D is possibly TRBD1 (6 bases). Trimming shortened V by 5 bases and J by 8 bases, and 16 bases separated the two germline ends. This CDR3 has 13 amino acids. Germline values: CDR1 DFQATT, CDR2 SNEGSKA (reference sequence). DNA for the CDR3: TGCAGTGCTGGCGTGGGGGGCCGGGACACCATATATTTT. As protein: CSAGVGGRDTIYF.

This clonotype was picked up many times. The genes are TRBV7-2 and TRBJ2-1; D is perhaps TRBD2 (6 bases). The V and J ends lost 5 bases and 2 bases respectively, with 13 bases between them. Germline values: CDR1 SGHTA, CDR2 FQGNSA. CDR3 length: 15 residues. CDR3 sequence (DNA): TGTGCCAGCAGCCGTCGACTAGGAACCTACAATGAGCAGTTCTTC. This gives the protein CASSRRLGTYNEQFF.

CDR3 bases: TGTGCCAGTAGTATGCGGACCCAAAACATTCAGTACTTC. The encoded protein is CASSMRTQNIQYF. The chain employs TRBV19 and TRBJ2-4; D gene ambiguous. V shed 3 bases and J shed 5 bases, with 8 bases lying between them. The CDR3 length is 13 residues. Germline loops: CDR1 LNHDA, CDR2 SQIVND (reference sequence).

On this clonotype itself: This sequence may be a read error, since a much larger clone differs from it by one base. This chain uses TRBV5-1 with TRBJ2-4; D may be TRBD1 (7 bases). The CDR3 loop spans 15 amino acids. Germline V gene data show CDR1 as SGHRS and CDR2 as YFSETQ. This CDR3 is CASTTEGALGNMQYF. CDR3 nucleotides: TGCGCCAGCACGACGGAGGGGGCGCTTGGAAACATGCAGTACTTC.

This rearrangement joins TRBV28 to TRBJ1-2; D might be TRBD1 (5 bases). This CDR3 has 12 residues. V dropped 8 bases and J dropped 10 bases, with 17 bases sitting between them. Germline V CDR1 and CDR2: MDHEN, SYDVKM. The CDR3 DNA is TGTGCCAGCGTCCAACGAGACAGACCCTACACCTTC. Residues: CASVQRDRPYTF.

The chain joins TRBV12-3 or TRBV12-4 to TRBJ1-2; D not certain. This CDR3 contains 15 residues. Between the trimmed V and J ends, which lost 3 bases and 5 bases, there was a span of 16 bases. CDR3 DNA: TGTGCCAGCAGTTTCAGATCCCTTGATCCTTATGGCTACACCTTC. It codes for CASSFRSLDPYGYTF.

This clonotype was counted a single time. The rearrangement links TRBV20-1 to TRBJ1-2, with 9 nucleotides matching TRBD1. Germline lookup yields CDR1 DFQATT and CDR2 SNEGSKA (reference sequence). This CDR3 has 12 amino acids. V lost 4 bases to trimming and J lost 7 bases; unmatched junction nucleotides: 4. The CDR3 loop is CSATGTGTGYTF. As DNA, the CDR3 is TGCAGTGCTACCGGGACAGGGACTGGCTACACCTTC.

This chain links TRBV7-9 with TRBJ2-3, with D perhaps TRBD2 (6 bases). This CDR3 is built from 14 residues. In germline, CDR1 is SEHNR, CDR2 FQNEAQ (reference sequence). V was trimmed by 3 bases and J by 4 bases, leaving 11 bases between them. Here the CDR3 DNA reads TGTGCCAGCAGCTTCTCGGGAGCGGCAGATACGCAGTATTTT. Encoded protein: CASSFSGAADTQYF.

This clonotype has just a few counts. The DNA for the CDR3 is TGTGCCAGCAGTTCATCCGGGGGCGCGGGGAATCAGCCCCAGCATTTT. Its translation: CASSSSGGAGNQPQHF. The chain carries TRBV12-3 or TRBV12-4 and TRBJ1-5, with TRBD1 as a possible D gene (6 bases). The CDR3 is made up of 16 amino acids. V lost 4 bases and J 4 bases, leaving 17 bases between the germline ends.

This clonotype was counted between two and nine times. This chain links TRBV10-3 with TRBJ1-1; perhaps TRBD1 as D (5 bases). V lost 2 bases and J 3 bases, leaving 13 bases between the germline ends. Per the germline V gene, CDR1 is ENHRY and CDR2 is SYGVKD. This CDR3 spans 15 amino acids. As DNA, the CDR3 is TGTGCCATCAGTGAGAAGGGGATCGGGGACACTGAAGCTTTCTTT. It specifies CAISEKGIGDTEAFF.